A selection of T cell receptor beta chains follows, all from one sample in a study of blood T cell repertoires in COVID-19. Libraries were prepared by immunoSEQ multiplex PCR; TCRdb keeps only in-frame clonotypes and omits some of them. The repertoire holds about 220,000 clones, with roughly 84% as singletons. Sequencing was done on a sample of peripheral blood. These receptors all come from a man aged 40-50 years with active or convalescent COVID-19. Each CDR3 is given with its conserved first and last residue. The D gene is left open where the match is weak. Only part of the rows carry a size: once, few, many, or a class if the clone is expanded.

clone_size d_call j_call cdr3_length v_call cdr3_aa cdr3_nt
- - TRBJ2-5 15 TRBV10-1 CASSEGSSGTAAQYF TGCGCCAGCAGTGAAGGTTCCTCGGGGACTGCGGCCCAGTACTTC
once - TRBJ1-1 14 TRBV18 CASSPEAANTEAFF TGTGCCAGCTCACCAGAGGCGGCTAACACTGAAGCTTTCTTT
- - TRBJ1-1 13 TRBV5-6 CASSLVSSGEAFF TGTGCCAGCAGCCTAGTCAGCAGTGGTGAAGCTTTCTTT
- TRBD1 TRBJ1-2 13 TRBV6-1 CASSEATGVGYTF TGTGCCAGCAGTGAAGCAACAGGGGTAGGCTACACCTTC
- - TRBJ1-5 12 TRBV6-6 CASSPSLGPQHF TGTGCCAGCAGTCCTTCCCTAGGGCCCCAGCATTTT
- TRBD2 TRBJ2-1 15 TRBV19 CASSLTSGRGNEQFF TGTGCCAGTAGTCTGACTAGCGGGAGGGGCAATGAGCAGTTCTTC
- - TRBJ2-7 16 TRBV9 CASSVNPLASSYEQYF TGTGCCAGCAGCGTGAACCCGTTAGCTAGCTCCTACGAGCAGTACTTC
- - TRBJ2-5 16 TRBV6-5 CASSYAWGQHQETQYF TGTGCCAGCAGTTACGCCTGGGGGCAGCACCAAGAGACCCAGTACTTC
few TRBD1 TRBJ1-2 15 TRBV5-1 CASSFDRGMDYGYTF TGCGCCAGCAGCTTTGACAGGGGTATGGACTATGGCTACACCTTC
few - TRBJ1-2 14 TRBV21-1 CASSKLKLMSGYTF TGTGCCAGCAGCAAACTAAAGCTAATGAGCGGCTACACCTTC
few - TRBJ1-2 13 TRBV5-1 CASSLAGGWGYTF TGCGCCAGCAGCTTGGCCGGGGGATGGGGCTACACCTTC
- TRBD2 TRBJ2-1 15 TRBV5-1 CASSLTSGAYNEQFF TGCGCCAGCAGCCTTACTAGCGGGGCCTACAATGAGCAGTTCTTC
- - TRBJ1-2 17 TRBV28 CASSLGGRLLANYGYTF TGTGCCAGCAGTTTAGGCGGAAGATTACTAGCTAACTATGGCTACACCTTC
- - TRBJ2-7 13 TRBV28 CASSLFPSYEQYF TGTGCCAGCAGTTTATTCCCCAGCTACGAGCAGTACTTC
- - TRBJ1-6 16 TRBV28 CATLSTGGIYNSPLHF TGTGCCACTTTATCGACGGGGGGGATATATAATTCACCCCTCCACTTT
- TRBD1 TRBJ1-5 14 TRBV28 CASRDRGGGQPQHF TGTGCCAGCAGGGACAGGGGGGGAGGTCAGCCCCAGCATTTT
- TRBD1 TRBJ1-2 16 TRBV7-8 CASSLEDRGLIYGYTF TGTGCCAGCAGCTTAGAGGACAGGGGGCTTATCTATGGCTACACCTTC
- TRBD1 TRBJ2-6 15 TRBV2 CASSSQGAGANVLTF TGTGCCAGCAGTTCCCAGGGGGCTGGGGCCAACGTCCTGACTTTC
- - TRBJ2-2 17 TRBV2 CASKDDTGGEVTGELFF TGTGCCAGCAAGGACGACACGGGGGGCGAAGTTACCGGGGAGCTGTTTTTT
- TRBD1 TRBJ2-7 13 TRBV6-6 CARDRGASYEQYF TGTGCCAGGGACAGGGGAGCCTCCTACGAGCAGTACTTC
- - TRBJ2-7 14 TRBV28 CASSNGGGSYEQYF TGTGCCAGCAGTAATGGAGGCGGGTCCTACGAGCAGTACTTC